This is a list of T cell receptor beta chains from one sample in a study of blood T cell repertoires in COVID-19. Produced via immunoSEQ multiplex PCR; TCRdb's table is partial and in-frame only. The repertoire consists of 200,000 to 250,000 clones, with around nine tenths occurring once and the leading ten covering around 2.9%. The sequencing input was peripheral blood. Source of these receptors: an older woman with acute or convalescent COVID-19. The CDR3 runs from the conserved cysteine through the conserved F or W. Each record gives: CDR3 protein, J gene, V gene, clone size. The listing skips clone size in some rows; elsewhere it reads once, few, many or a size class.

CDR3 protein: CASSRLSGYSYNEQFF
J gene: TRBJ2-1
V gene: TRBV6-2/TRBV6-3
clone size: .

CDR3 protein: CASKRRVSYEQYF
J gene: TRBJ2-7
V gene: TRBV6-4
clone size: .

CDR3 protein: CAVSGNYGYTF
J gene: TRBJ1-2
V gene: TRBV6-5
clone size: .

CDR3 protein: CASSSDTTDTQYF
J gene: TRBJ2-3
V gene: TRBV11-1
clone size: .

CDR3 protein: CASSSGQASYEQYF
J gene: TRBJ2-7
V gene: TRBV5-4
clone size: .

CDR3 protein: CASSGEGNTDTQYF
J gene: TRBJ2-3
V gene: TRBV2
clone size: .

CDR3 protein: CASSPSGGFLYEQFF
J gene: TRBJ2-1
V gene: TRBV4-1
clone size: .

CDR3 protein: CASSRDRGNYGYTF
J gene: TRBJ1-2
V gene: TRBV19
clone size: .

CDR3 protein: CASTGRLNTEAFF
J gene: TRBJ1-1
V gene: TRBV6-5
clone size: .

CDR3 protein: CASSPGFTRGEKLFF
J gene: TRBJ1-4
V gene: TRBV19
clone size: .

CDR3 protein: CASSSGTSGSLKGYTF
J gene: TRBJ1-2
V gene: TRBV5-4
clone size: once

CDR3 protein: CASSATSGGRSGELFF
J gene: TRBJ2-2
V gene: TRBV9
clone size: .

CDR3 protein: CATSPQDSRVAQYF
J gene: TRBJ2-7
V gene: TRBV15
clone size: once

CDR3 protein: CATELYNEQFF
J gene: TRBJ2-1
V gene: TRBV24-1
clone size: .

CDR3 protein: CASSSPTSAHTEAFF
J gene: TRBJ1-1
V gene: TRBV28
clone size: .

CDR3 protein: CASSRWTGLNTEAFF
J gene: TRBJ1-1
V gene: TRBV14
clone size: once

CDR3 protein: CASLLMDSYNSPLHF
J gene: TRBJ1-6
V gene: TRBV6-6
clone size: .

CDR3 protein: CASSFAGNQPQHF
J gene: TRBJ1-5
V gene: TRBV12-3/TRBV12-4
clone size: .

CDR3 protein: CASSPYVDTEAFF
J gene: TRBJ1-1
V gene: TRBV18
clone size: few

CDR3 protein: CASYAGAQETQYF
J gene: TRBJ2-5
V gene: TRBV6-6
clone size: .

CDR3 protein: CASSSPTGNTEAFF
J gene: TRBJ1-1
V gene: TRBV19
clone size: .

CDR3 protein: CASSPQGMNTEAFF
J gene: TRBJ1-1
V gene: TRBV19
clone size: .

CDR3 protein: CASSLNRGTSYEQYF
J gene: TRBJ2-7
V gene: TRBV7-6
clone size: .

CDR3 protein: CASSRDTTIPVGELFF
J gene: TRBJ2-2
V gene: TRBV4-1
clone size: .

CDR3 protein: CASSLNRNTIYF
J gene: TRBJ1-3
V gene: TRBV7-6
clone size: .

CDR3 protein: CASSSVGGLEADTQYF
J gene: TRBJ2-3
V gene: TRBV28
clone size: .

CDR3 protein: CASSRLLSGSLGEQYF
J gene: TRBJ2-7
V gene: TRBV14
clone size: .

CDR3 protein: CASKPGLVYYSSEQFF
J gene: TRBJ2-1
V gene: TRBV28
clone size: .

CDR3 protein: CASSAGGRGPYNEQFF
J gene: TRBJ2-1
V gene: TRBV19
clone size: few

CDR3 protein: CASSIRQAYSNQPQHF
J gene: TRBJ1-5
V gene: TRBV19
clone size: .

CDR3 protein: CASSPSPGTAQETQYF
J gene: TRBJ2-5
V gene: TRBV5-1
clone size: .

CDR3 protein: CASSIGWGDISYEQYF
J gene: TRBJ2-7
V gene: TRBV4-2
clone size: .

CDR3 protein: CASSVDRDQPQHF
J gene: TRBJ1-5
V gene: TRBV19
clone size: .

CDR3 protein: CASSVAPAGGTDTQYF
J gene: TRBJ2-3
V gene: TRBV9
clone size: .

CDR3 protein: CASRIGQGNTEAFF
J gene: TRBJ1-1
V gene: TRBV7-8
clone size: .

CDR3 protein: CASSSAGGNSPLHF
J gene: TRBJ1-6
V gene: TRBV7-2
clone size: .

CDR3 protein: CASSPVGAEPHYGYTF
J gene: TRBJ1-2
V gene: TRBV19
clone size: .